These 23 T cell receptor beta chains originate from one sample sequenced in a study of T cells after yellow fever vaccination. Each CDR3 protein is one row after TCRdb ran MiXCR on the 5' RACE reads. The sample holds 250,000 or so distinct CDR3 sequences; over 3% are singletons and the top ten take 15% to 20%. This sample comprised PBMCs, obtained 15 days after the yellow fever booster vaccination. The receptors were gathered from a man between 18 and 29 years old who received the YFV17D yellow fever vaccine.

Many counts were recorded for this clonotype. The rearrangement links TRBV24-1 to TRBJ2-1; weak D call: TRBD2 (6 bases). The length of the CDR3 is 17 residues. Deletions cut 4 bases from V and 0 bases from J, with 15 bases between. Germline lookup yields CDR1 KGHDR and CDR2 SFDVKD. CDR3 protein: CATSDPAGRVSYNEQFF. The DNA of the CDR3 is TGTGCCACCAGTGACCCGGCCGGGAGAGTCTCCTACAATGAGCAGTTCTTC.

The chain combines TRBV6-4 with TRBJ2-3; no clear D. Looked up from germline, CDR1 is MRHNA and CDR2 is SNTAGT. The CDR3 sequence is 14 residues long. Between the trimmed V and J ends, which lost 2 bases and 0 bases, there was a span of 6 bases. CDR3: CASSDSSSTDTQYF. The CDR3 DNA reads as TGTGCCAGCAGTGACAGCTCTAGCACAGATACGCAGTATTTT.

Ten or more counts support this clonotype. The gene calls are TRBV7-2 and TRBJ2-3; D possibly corresponds to TRBD2 (7 bases). Trimming took off 10 bases at V and 4 bases at J, with 18 bases between the two ends. The CDR3 is 14 amino acids. Germline CDR1 is SGHTA and CDR2 is FQGNSA. The CDR3 region has the DNA TGTGCCATTCGGTGGGGGGGCGCGCCAGATACGCAGTATTTT. It yields the protein CAIRWGGAPDTQYF.

This clonotype has a count of ten or more. This chain connects TRBV7-2 to TRBJ2-5; D may correspond to TRBD1 or TRBD2 (5 bases each). Germline V gene sequence: CDR1 SGHTA, CDR2 FQGNSA. The CDR3 totals 15 residues. V lost 5 bases, J lost 0 bases, and 13 bases lay in between. CDR3 loop: CASSPGTQYQETQYF. The CDR3 bases are TGTGCCAGCAGCCCCGGGACCCAGTACCAAGAGACCCAGTACTTC. Full variable domain (missing parts from reference TRBV7-2 and TRBJ2-5): GAGVSQSPSNKVTEKGKDVELRCDPISGHTALYWYRQSLGQGLEFLIYFQGNSAPDKSGLPSDRFSAERTGGSVSTLTIQRTQQEDSAVYLCASSPGTQYQETQYFGPGTRLLVL.

At least ten counts were recorded for this clonotype. The chain has TRBV7-9 and TRBJ2-3; tentative D call: TRBD2 (5 bases). The germline V and J ends were trimmed by 5 bases and 3 bases, with 15 bases remaining between them. This CDR3 comprises 15 residues. Germline V gene data show CDR1 as SEHNR and CDR2 as FQNEAQ (reference sequence). The CDR3, as DNA: TGTGCCAGCAGCGCCGGGGTTTCGGGAACAGATACGCAGTATTTT. Protein product: CASSAGVSGTDTQYF.

In this sample, this clonotype turned up many times. The chain is built from TRBV6-5 and TRBJ1-2, with TRBD1 matching over 9 bases. The CDR3 sequence is 17 residues long. CDR1 MNHEY and CDR2 SVGAGI come from the germline V gene. Germline trimming cut 2 bases from V and 6 bases from J; bases unmatched to any gene: 13. The CDR3: CASSYLSSTGGFDGYTF. CDR3 in DNA: TGTGCCAGCAGTTACCTGTCCTCCACAGGGGGCTTTGATGGCTACACCTTC.

The chain has TRBV11-3 and TRBJ2-5, with D possibly matching TRBD2 (7 bases). CDR3 size: 16 residues. Trimming left V 3 bases short and J 5 bases short, with 19 bases between. Per germline, CDR1 SGHNT and CDR2 YENEEA. The CDR3 here is CASSFSGGGGGETQYF. Written as DNA, the CDR3 is TGTGCCAGCAGCTTTTCCGGGGGCGGGGGTGGCGAGACCCAGTACTTC.

Ten or more counts support this clonotype. The rearrangement links TRBV9 to TRBJ2-5; 7 bases fit TRBD1. Germline V CDR1 and CDR2: SGDLS, YYNGEE. J gave up 2 bases and V 4 bases, and 5 bases lay outside the gene matches. This CDR3 spans 14 amino acids. Here the CDR3 reads CASSSMTGQETQYF. In DNA form, the CDR3 reads TGTGCCAGCAGCTCCATGACAGGGCAAGAGACCCAGTACTTC. Based on the CDR3 plus reference TRBV9 and TRBJ2-5, the full variable domain is DSGVTQTPKHLITATGQRVTLRCSPRSGDLSVYWYQQSLDQGLQFLIQYYNGEERAKGNILERFSAQQFPDLHSELNLSSLELGDSALYFCASSSMTGQETQYFGPGTRLLVL.

The table lists this clonotype with many counts. The chain is built from TRBV4-2 and TRBJ2-5; 9 bases match TRBD2. V lost 4 bases, J lost 4 bases, and 13 bases stayed unmatched. Germline CDR1 and CDR2: LGHNA and YNFKEQ. The CDR3 loop spans 17 amino acids. Here the CDR3 reads CASSLSASSGVGETQYF. Here the CDR3 DNA reads TGTGCCAGCAGCCTCTCCGCCTCTAGCGGGGTGGGAGAGACCCAGTACTTC.

This clonotype was seen at least ten times. The rearrangement joins TRBV29-1 to TRBJ2-5; 8 bases are a match to TRBD2. The germline V gene encodes CDR1 SQVTM and CDR2 ANQGSEA. Germline trimming cut 8 bases from V and 6 bases from J; bases unmatched to any gene: 8. The CDR3 is 12 amino acids. In DNA, the CDR3 is TGCAGCCTCACGGGAGGGATGAAGACCCAGTACTTC. Translation: CSLTGGMKTQYF.

The table lists this clonotype with many counts. This chain joins TRBV4-3 and TRBJ1-2; no firm D call. Trimming shortened V by 0 bases and J by 4 bases, and 15 bases separated the two germline ends. The CDR3 runs to 16 residues. CDR1 is LGHNA, CDR2 YSLEER, per germline. CDR3 region: CASSQDPRRNLYGYTF. In DNA, the CDR3 is TGCGCCAGCAGCCAAGATCCTAGAAGGAACCTCTATGGCTACACCTTC.

At least ten counts were recorded for this clonotype. The chain couples TRBV7-9 to TRBJ2-1; 9 positions agree with TRBD1. Germline CDR1 reads SEHNR; CDR2 reads FQNEAQ (reference sequence). The CDR3 is 15 residues long. J gave up 7 bases and V 5 bases, and 9 bases lay outside the gene matches. The CDR3, as DNA: TGTGCCAGCAGCCACGCTGGACAGGGGTGGAATGAGCAGTTCTTC. It is translated as CASSHAGQGWNEQFF.

This clonotype was seen at least ten times. V gene TRBV15 combines with J gene TRBJ1-6; perhaps TRBD1 as D (6 bases). There are 17 residues in the CDR3. The V gene's germline CDR1 is LNHNV and CDR2 YYDKDF (reference sequence). The V gene lost 2 bases and the J gene lost 7 bases, with 18 bases spanning the gap. The DNA for the CDR3 is TGTGCCACCAGCAGATACCAGGTGACAGGCCCCAATTCACCCCTCCACTTT. This sequence encodes CATSRYQVTGPNSPLHF.

This clonotype was seen only once. Compared with germline, one end of the junction differs, possibly owing to a read error. The chain uses TRBV7-6 and TRBJ2-5; 11 bases map to TRBD2. The CDR3 sequence is 18 residues long. Germline loops: CDR1 SGHVS, CDR2 FNYEAQ. The CDR3 coding sequence is TGTGCCAGCAGCCCCACTAGCGGGGGTCCGCTTTGGCAAGAGACCGAGTACTTC. It encodes CASSPTSGGPLWQETEYF. The full variable domain, its missing parts supplied by reference TRBV7-6 and TRBJ2-5, is GAGVSQSPRYKVTKRGQDVALRCDPISGHVSLYWYRQALGQGPEFLTYFNYEAQQDKSGLPNDRFSAERPEGSISTLTIQRTEQRDSAMYRCASSPTSGGPLWQETEYFGPGTRLLVL.

This clonotype was seen repeatedly, ten times or more. This sequence joins TRBV6-2 or TRBV6-3 and TRBJ2-7, with no clear D. Germline-derived CDR1 and CDR2 are MNHEY and SVGEGT. The CDR3 spans 13 residues. V gave up 6 bases and J gave up 2 bases, with 11 bases separating them. CDR3 DNA: TGTGCCAGCAGCCACCCGGTAACCTACGAGCAGTACTTC. Protein product: CASSHPVTYEQYF.

This clonotype was detected a few times. The chain recombines TRBV12-5 with TRBJ1-5; D not resolved. V shed 5 bases and J shed 3 bases, with 5 bases lying between them. CDR1 and CDR2 from the germline V gene are LGHNT and FRNRAP. The CDR3 covers 12 residues. CDR3 sequence (DNA): TGTGCTAGTGGTAACCCCAATCAGCCCCAGCATTTT. It yields the protein CASGNPNQPQHF. Based on the CDR3 plus reference TRBV12-5 and TRBJ1-5, the full variable domain is DARVTQTPRHKVTEMGQEVTMRCQPILGHNTVFWYRQTMMQGLELLAYFRNRAPLDDSGMPKDRFSAEMPDATLATLKIQPSEPRDSAVYFCASGNPNQPQHFGDGTRLSIL.

This clonotype was picked up many times. The CDR3 coding sequence is TGTGCCAGCAGCTCGCTTTTGCGGGGGGGCAACAATGAGCAGTTCTTC. It codes for CASSSLLRGGNNEQFF. The chain couples TRBV7-6 to TRBJ2-1; 9 positions match TRBD2. Trimming at V came to 4 bases and at J to 5 bases, leaving 9 bases not matched to a gene. The CDR3 contains 16 residues. From germline, CDR1 is SGHVS and CDR2 FNYEAQ.

This clonotype was counted many times. The rearrangement links TRBV27 to TRBJ1-5, with a tentative D call TRBD1 (5 bases). CDR3 length equals 13 residues. Germline V gene data show CDR1 as MNHEY and CDR2 as SMNVEV (reference sequence). V was clipped by 10 bases and J by 9 bases, with 19 bases between them. CDR3 sequence: CAISAGAGGPQHF. CDR3 sequence (DNA): TGTGCCATTAGCGCCGGGGCCGGTGGGCCCCAGCATTTT.

This clonotype was counted many times. The chain combines TRBV5-1 with TRBJ2-2; possible D gene TRBD1, 7 bases. CDR3 length equals 15 residues. Germline assignment: CDR1 SGHRS and CDR2 YFSETQ. With 4 bases removed from V and 5 bases from J, the gap between germline ends came to 15 bases. The CDR3 loop reads CASSLRDRTTGELFF. The CDR3 DNA is TGCGCCAGCAGCCTGCGGGACAGAACTACCGGGGAGCTGTTTTTT.

This clonotype was picked up many times. The chain combines TRBV5-6 with TRBJ2-3, with D unclear. Trimming shortened V by 1 base and J by 4 bases, and 10 bases separated the two germline ends. The CDR3 runs 14 residues. Germline assignment: CDR1 SGHDT and CDR2 YYEEEE. This chain's CDR3 is CASSLRVGPDTQYF. In nucleotides, the CDR3 is TGTGCCAGCAGCTTGCGGGTGGGTCCAGATACGCAGTATTTT.

This clonotype was seen at least ten times. This chain connects TRBV4-1 to TRBJ2-7; D tentatively reads TRBD1 or TRBD2 (6 bases each). V lost 1 base and J 5 bases, leaving 15 bases between the germline ends. Germline V gives CDR1 MGHRA, CDR2 YSYEKL. The CDR3 is 15 residues long. CDR3 region: CASSQGRGNRHEQYF. The CDR3 DNA reads TGCGCCAGCAGCCAAGGGAGGGGGAACCGCCACGAGCAGTACTTC.

This clonotype appeared many times. The chain uses TRBV20-1 and TRBJ1-1; the D is unclear. V was clipped by 0 bases and J by 0 bases, with 8 bases between them. Germline assignment: CDR1 DFQATT and CDR2 SNEGSKA (reference sequence). The CDR3 is 14 residues long. The DNA for the CDR3 is TGCAGTGCTAGAGATCGGATCTTGAACACTGAAGCTTTCTTT. Translation gives CSARDRILNTEAFF.

The rearrangement joins TRBV3-2 to TRBJ2-5; the DNA was not compared with TRBD1, the D call given in the table. TRBV3-2 is reported as a pseudogene. CDR3 size: 14 residues. The CDR3 bases are TGTGCCAGCAGCCAAGGGGCGACAGAAGAGACCCAGTACTTC. This translates into CASSQGATEETQYF.